The 25 T cell receptor beta chains presented below share a single source sample, sequenced in a study of shared clonotypes between healthy human individuals. Here immunoSEQ multiplex PCR was the method, and the copy in TCRdb shows in-frame clones only, minus some. The table shows about 2,500,000 clones, with 85% to 95% occurring only once. The sequencing input was naive CD4+ T cells sorted from blood. The subset denotes: CD45RA+ positively selected. The receptor source for this set is a man between 18 and 29 years old in good health.

As to this clone: The same CDR3 arises from other DNA sequences in this sample as well. This rearrangement joins TRBV18 to TRBJ2-5; D not resolved. The CDR3 totals 15 residues. V was shortened by 0 bases and J by 1 base, with 9 bases between the two germline ends. CDR1 and CDR2 from the germline V gene are KGHSH and LQKENI. The CDR3 reads CASSPPGRAQETQYF. The CDR3 region has the DNA TGTGCCAGCTCACCACCCGGAAGGGCCCAAGAGACCCAGTACTTC.

The J gene is TRBJ2-7, the V gene TRBV5-1, with 11 bases aligning to TRBD2. After removal of 4 bases from V and 0 bases from J, the junction contained 3 bases not matched to a gene. The germline gives CDR1 SGHRS, CDR2 YFSETQ. This CDR3 region has 15 residues. The CDR3 coding sequence is TGCGCCAGCAGCCGGACTAGCGGGTTCTCCTACGAGCAGTACTTC. It codes for CASSRTSGFSYEQYF.

The chain combines TRBV5-1 with TRBJ2-3; the match to TRBD2 covers 9 bases. CDR3 length: 16 residues. Germline lookup yields CDR1 SGHRS and CDR2 YFSETQ. V was pared by 5 bases and J by 6 bases, with 13 bases of the junction left unmatched. CDR3 coding DNA: TGCGCCAGCAGGGTAGCGGGGGCCCAAACTGGGGATACGCAGTATTTT. The encoded protein is CASRVAGAQTGDTQYF.

To note about this clone: Other DNA sequences from this sample encode an identical CDR3 as well. V and J are TRBV11-2 and TRBJ2-3; 9 positions agree with TRBD2. The V and J ends lost 0 bases and 3 bases, in that order; junction bases with no gene match: 4. The CDR3 sequence is 16 residues long. Germline V lookup: CDR1 SGHAT, CDR2 FQNNGV. CDR3 DNA: TGTGCCAGCAGCTTAGAGCCGGGACTAGCAACAGATACGCAGTATTTT. It translates to CASSLEPGLATDTQYF.

This chain uses TRBV7-9 with TRBJ2-1; possibly TRBD2 for D (6 bases). The germline V and J ends were trimmed by 2 bases and 6 bases, with 20 bases remaining between them. Germline V gene sequence: CDR1 SEHNR, CDR2 FQNEAQ (reference sequence). This CDR3 contains 17 residues. The chain's CDR3 is CASSLLGTRTKFNEQFF. The DNA for the CDR3 is TGTGCCAGCAGCTTATTGGGGACGAGGACTAAATTCAATGAGCAGTTCTTC.

This chain joins TRBV12-5 and TRBJ2-1; 14 positions agree with TRBD2. The trim removed 7 bases at V and 6 bases at J, leaving 5 bases unmatched. Germline-derived CDR1 and CDR2 are LGHNT and FRNRAP. The CDR3 is 15 amino acids. Written as DNA, the CDR3 is TGTGCTAGTGCTCCCGGGACTAGCGGGAGCAATGAGCAGTTCTTC. Encoded protein: CASAPGTSGSNEQFF.

The chain recombines TRBV2 with TRBJ2-2; 7 bases are a match to TRBD2. Germline lookup yields CDR1 SNHLY and CDR2 FYNNEI. The V gene end was trimmed by 10 bases and the J gene end by 2 bases; junction bases not matched to a gene: 10. CDR3 size: 15 residues. CDR3 amino acids: CATKPRGINTGELFF. CDR3 in DNA: TGTGCCACCAAACCGCGGGGGATTAACACCGGGGAGCTGTTTTTT.

This sequence joins TRBV2 and TRBJ1-5; TRBD1 matches at 7 bases. The V segment lost 9 bases and the J segment 10 bases; nucleotides outside the gene matches: 9. This CDR3 contains 12 residues. CDR1 is SNHLY, CDR2 FYNNEI, per germline. The CDR3 region has the DNA TGTGCCAGTGGGGACAGCCTACTACCCCAGCATTTT. Translating it yields CASGDSLLPQHF.

V gene TRBV7-2 combines with J gene TRBJ1-1, with D possibly being TRBD1 (6 bases). This CDR3 has 17 residues. V gave up 1 base and J gave up 0 bases, with 15 bases separating them. Germline V gene data show CDR1 as SGHTA and CDR2 as FQGNSA. CDR3 DNA: TGTGCCAGCAGCTTAGAAGGGGGTAGGTGGATGAACACTGAAGCTTTCTTT. Translated, it gives CASSLEGGRWMNTEAFF.

The chain joins TRBV4-1 to TRBJ2-7; 12 bases are a match to TRBD2. The CDR3 extends over 15 amino acids. The V segment lost 3 bases and the J segment 2 bases; nucleotides outside the gene matches: 2. Germline V gene lookup returns CDR1 MGHRA and CDR2 YSYEKL. Here the CDR3 DNA reads TGCGCCAGCAGCCAGTCTAGCGGGGGGGCCTACGAGCAGTACTTC. Protein sequence: CASSQSSGGAYEQYF.

The CDR3 DNA reads TGTGCCAGCAGCCCCGTAGGGTTTGGAGAAAAACTGTTTTTT. Amino acid sequence: CASSPVGFGEKLFF. The V call is TRBV7-9, the J call TRBJ1-4; no reliable D call. CDR1 is SEHNR and CDR2 is FQNEAQ in the germline V gene (reference sequence). V was pared by 5 bases and J by 8 bases, with 15 bases between. There are 14 residues in the CDR3.

The V and J genes are TRBV27 and TRBJ2-7; perhaps TRBD2 as D (6 bases). The CDR3 covers 14 residues. The germline V gene encodes CDR1 MNHEY and CDR2 SMNVEV (reference sequence). V lost 1 base and J lost 5, with 12 bases in between. DNA of the CDR3: TGTGCCAGCAGTTTATGGCGGGGTAGGGACGAGCAGTACTTC. Encoded protein: CASSLWRGRDEQYF.

The rearrangement uses TRBV11-3 and TRBJ2-7; D is ambiguous. V lost 1 base to trimming and J lost 0 bases, with 7 bases between them. The CDR3 extends over 14 amino acids. CDR1 is SGHNT and CDR2 is YENEEA in the germline V gene. In DNA, the CDR3 is TGTGCCAGCAGCTTAGTCTACCCCTCCTACGAGCAGTACTTC. Translating it yields CASSLVYPSYEQYF.

This chain joins TRBV29-1 and TRBJ2-4; no firm D call. CDR1 SQVTM and CDR2 ANQGSEA come from the germline V gene. The CDR3 spans 14 residues. Trimming removed 5 bases from V and 0 bases from J, with 11 bases in between. The CDR3: CSVPADVAKNIQYF. The CDR3 bases are TGCAGCGTTCCGGCAGACGTAGCCAAAAACATTCAGTACTTC. The variable domain in full, with the rest retrieved from reference TRBV29-1 and TRBJ2-4, is SAVISQKPSRDICQRGTSLTIQCQVDSQVTMMFWYRQQPGQSLTLIATANQGSEATYESGFVIDKFPISRPNLTFSTLTVSNMSPEDSSIYLCSVPADVAKNIQYFGAGTRLSVL.

This sequence joins TRBV20-1 and TRBJ2-3; D not certain. V lost 5 bases, J lost 5 bases, and 8 bases lay in between. Germline lookup yields CDR1 DFQATT and CDR2 SNEGSKA (reference sequence). This CDR3 spans 11 amino acids. CDR3 in DNA: TGCAGTGCTGGAGTCGGAGATACGCAGTATTTT. It translates to CSAGVGDTQYF.

This chain joins TRBV6-1 and TRBJ1-1; D is perhaps TRBD1 (5 bases). Germline V gives CDR1 MNHNS, CDR2 SASEGT. The CDR3 length is 13 residues. Trimming stripped 8 bases from V and 4 bases from J, with 14 bases between. DNA of the CDR3: TGTGCCAGCCGCAGGGAGTCCGGCACTGAAGCTTTCTTT. Protein product: CASRRESGTEAFF.

This chain joins TRBV7-2 and TRBJ2-5, with no clear D. There are 14 residues in the CDR3. With 2 bases removed from V and 1 base from J, the gap between germline ends came to 8 bases. Germline V CDR1 and CDR2: SGHTA, FQGNSA. In DNA, the CDR3 is TGTGCCAGCAGCTTAAGGCGGTCCCAAGAGACCCAGTACTTC. Translating gives CASSLRRSQETQYF.

V and J are TRBV5-4 and TRBJ1-4, with D possibly matching TRBD1 (6 bases). V lost 3 bases to trimming and J lost 8 bases, with 14 bases between them. The CDR3 sequence is 14 residues long. Germline lookup yields CDR1 SGHNT and CDR2 YYREEE (reference sequence). The CDR3 nucleotides are TGTGCCAGCAGCTCACAGGGTCTTAAAGAAAAACTGTTTTTT. The encoded protein is CASSSQGLKEKLFF. Full variable domain (remainder filled in from reference TRBV5-4 and TRBJ1-4): ETGVTQSPTHLIKTRGQQVTLRCSSQSGHNTVSWYQQALGQGPQFIFQYYREEENGRGNFPPRFSGLQFPNYSSELNVNALELDDSALYLCASSSQGLKEKLFFGSGTQLSVL.

V is TRBV2 and J is TRBJ1-5; maybe TRBD1 (6 bases). V was trimmed by 6 bases and J by 7 bases, leaving 13 bases between them. The germline gives CDR1 SNHLY, CDR2 FYNNEI. The CDR3 totals 13 residues. The DNA of the CDR3 is TGTGCCAGCAGCCCCCTCAGGGGACAGCCCCAGCATTTT. It translates to CASSPLRGQPQHF.

The chain combines TRBV7-2 with TRBJ2-7; the D gene is possibly TRBD2 (5 bases). The V end lost 6 bases, the J end lost 3 bases, and 12 bases lay between the germline ends. Germline V lookup: CDR1 SGHTA, CDR2 FQGNSA. The CDR3 sequence is 13 residues long. Written as DNA, the CDR3 is TGTGCCAGCAGACCCGGAGGCCTCTACGAGCAGTACTTC. Protein: CASRPGGLYEQYF.

V and J are TRBV7-6 and TRBJ2-5; 11 bases agree with TRBD2. CDR1 and CDR2 from the germline V gene are SGHVS and FNYEAQ. V lost 2 bases to trimming and J lost 2 bases; unmatched junction nucleotides: 7. The CDR3 spans 17 residues. CDR3 loop: CASSLFPSGGIQETQYF. CDR3 sequence (DNA): TGTGCCAGCAGCTTATTCCCTAGCGGGGGGATACAAGAGACCCAGTACTTC.

This chain links TRBV11-2 with TRBJ2-3; D may be TRBD1 (5 bases). The length of the CDR3 is 16 residues. V lost 5 bases, J lost 1 base, and 16 bases lay in between. CDR1 is SGHAT, CDR2 FQNNGV, per germline. The CDR3 coding sequence is TGTGCCAGCAGCGACTCCCCGGGCAGGGGCACAGATACGCAGTATTTT. This translates into CASSDSPGRGTDTQYF.

V and J are TRBV9 and TRBJ2-5, with 8 bases lining up with TRBD1. CDR1 and CDR2 (germline): SGDLS, YYNGEE. The CDR3 spans 15 residues. Trimming cost V 3 bases and J 4 bases; bases outside gene matches: 8. In DNA form, the CDR3 reads TGTGCCAGCAGCGCCGGACAGGGCATACGAGAGACCCAGTACTTC. It is translated as CASSAGQGIRETQYF.

CDR3 nucleotide sequence: TGTGCCAGCAGTTACGGCCTCAGTCAGCCCCAGCATTTT. Protein: CASSYGLSQPQHF. The chain employs TRBV6-6 and TRBJ1-5, with unresolved D. Germline CDR1 reads MNHNY; CDR2 reads SVGAGI (reference sequence). The CDR3 covers 13 residues. Between the trimmed V and J ends, which lost 2 bases and 6 bases, there was a span of 8 bases.

Here the CDR3 DNA reads TGCGCCAGCAGCCCCCTGCGGACAAATCACAATGAGCAGTTCTTC. Protein product: CASSPLRTNHNEQFF. The gene calls are TRBV5-1 and TRBJ2-1, with D maybe TRBD1 (5 bases). The CDR3 loop spans 15 amino acids. Per the germline V gene, CDR1 is SGHRS and CDR2 is YFSETQ. V was trimmed by 4 bases and J by 5 bases, leaving 16 bases between them.